The T cell receptor beta chain described here comes from a study of blood T cells in healthy people across ages. Points from the study as a whole: Long-lived donors carried more naive CD4+ cells and greater diversity than aged donors. A roughly linear fall in TCR beta diversity per million T cells was seen with increasing age. Higher naive T cell percentage went strongly together with higher TCR beta diversity.

Every sample had a minimum of 6.5 million PBMCs isolated. A second PCR of about 6 to 12 cycles used a sample-barcoded 5' primer and a J-beta primer mix. TCRdb itself ran the 5' RACE reads through MiXCR, one entry per CDR3 protein. The repertoire holds about 1,800,000 distinct CDR3 sequences, with 28% as singletons. CDR1 and CDR2 from the germline V gene are SGHDN and FVKESK. The CDR3 has 15 residues. With 4 bases removed from V and 5 bases from J, the gap between germline ends came to 17 bases. This clonotype was counted at least ten times. No antigen is known for it. The sequence came from a woman in her twenties or thirties in good health. This sequence joins TRBV14 and TRBJ2-5; D possibly corresponds to TRBD1 (8 bases). The sample comprised blood. For the CDR3, the DNA is TGTGCCAGCAGCCGATTTGGACAGGGAGGGGAGACCCAGTACTTC. Translated: CASSRFGQGGETQYF. Drawing the rest from reference TRBV14 and TRBJ2-5, the complete variable domain is EAGVTQFPSHSVIEKGQTVTLRCDPISGHDNLYWYRRVMGKEIKFLLHFVKESKQDESGMPNNRFLAERTGGTYSTLKVQPAELEDSGVYFCASSRFGQGGETQYFGPGTRLLVL.